This T cell receptor beta chain was identified in a study of blood T cell repertoires in COVID-19. The age range of participants was about 18 to 90 years, with residence in roughly 25 US areas. In assigning cohorts, the study relied on participant-reported clinical history. All recovered Cohort 3 donors got two negative PCRs, got clearance, or saw symptom resolution. Sequenced by immunoSEQ multiplex PCR; TCRdb stores in-frame clones only, minus some. Among 110,000 to 150,000 clones listed, roughly 80% were seen once. The TCR sequence derives from a man aged 45 to 65 who had recovered from COVID-19. Sequencing was done on a sample of PBMCs or T cells enriched from blood (not recorded which).

CDR3 DNA sequence: TGTGCCACCAGCGGGACAGGGGAGAAAGGCACCGGGGAGCTGTTTTTT. The encoded protein is CATSGTGEKGTGELFF. The rearrangement joins TRBV24-1 to TRBJ2-2; 10 nucleotides agree with TRBD1. CDR3 size: 16 residues. CDR1 and CDR2 (germline): KGHDR, SFDVKD. Unmatched junction bases numbered 8, after V lost 7 bases and J lost 4 bases.